The count of the clone carrying this T cell receptor (beta chain) is one. Its antigen is unknown. Researchers ran the PCR with 60 Vbeta and 13 Jbeta primers. Profiled with immunoSEQ multiplex PCR; TCRdb holds only in-frame clones, not every one. This repertoire shows over 200,000 clones, over 75% found once; its top ten account for 1.3%. The data were obtained in a study of cytomegalovirus exposure and HLA in healthy donors. Germline trimming cut 6 bases from V and 7 bases from J; bases unmatched to any gene: 19. The germline V gene has CDR1 SEHNR and CDR2 FQNEAQ (reference sequence). The CDR3 spans 18 residues. Study observations and caveats: It was assumed in the presence/absence analyses that sequencing depth was roughly uniform across donors.

Sequencing was done on a sample of PBMCs. The chain uses TRBV7-9 and TRBJ1-1; 11 positions match TRBD1. The source is a human donor in good health. CDR3 bases: TGTGCCAGCAGGCCAATGTGGACAGGGGGCGCGTCTTCGCTTGAAGCTTTCTTT. Translation: CASRPMWTGGASSLEAFF.